The T cell receptor (beta chain) described here comes from a study of tissue T cells after allogeneic stem cell transplantation (dated by TCRdb to between 2022 and 2023). With regard to the full study: The study profiled TCR beta repertoires in many tissues obtained from research autopsies of patients with and without GVHD, and also in mouse models of GVHD. The human part of the study was a prospective observational study with no blinding and no randomization. Study-wide findings and limitations: Not many T cell clones showed up in more than one patient, yet clustering based on motifs uncovered repertoire signatures that were shared across patients in a tissue-specific way. Within patients, how anatomically similar tissues were was a major factor shaping TCR repertoire composition, regardless of disease or transplant status. In both patients and mice, T cells from blood and spleen picked up only a limited part of the TCR repertoire that was detected in tissues. A small and clinically heterogeneous patient cohort was studied, and sampling depth was acknowledged as a limitation. Which tissue TCRs were alloreactive or antigen-specific was not determined in the study, and some of the clones might have been host cells that persisted.

Before genomic DNA isolation with the DNeasy Blood & Tissue Kit, mouse tissues were minced using razor blades in buffered saline. Measured from the cysteine to the phenylalanine, the CDR3 is 15 residues long. The DNA shown is the part of the CDR3 that was read: 42 bases, in frame from base 1. CDR1 and CDR2 are drawn from the germline V gene (reference sequence): NNHNN, SYGAGS. V was cut back by 3 bases and J by 0 bases, leaving a gap of 9 bases between them. The receptor library was made with the immunoSEQ multiplex PCR assay. TCRbeta CDR3 sequencing was performed at survey depth by Adaptive Biotechnologies, and CDR3 sequences, V/J genes, productive frequency and template counts were reported. TCR beta CDR3 regions were amplified from genomic DNA instead of RNA. The original methods were these. Jensen-Shannon divergence was used to quantify pairwise repertoire overlap between tissues, with a value of 1 indicating complete divergence and a value of 0 indicating identical repertoires. Tissues were clustered by single-linkage agglomerative hierarchical clustering of pairwise JSD values and displayed as dendrograms. GLIPH2 was run on all patient samples with simulation_depth 1000, kmer_min_depth 3, cdr3_length_cutoff 8, keeping groups with more than two unique CDR3s. A standardized tissue-overlap score was generated by extrapolating Jaccard GLIPH-group overlap across patients to a standard repertoire size of 1000 clones. Linear mixed-effect models, with tissue included as a fixed effect and individual included as a random effect, were used to assess associations of diversity with clinical or experimental variables. TCRdb retrieved this table from immuneACCESS and kept in-frame rearrangements only. Not all clones are present; in checked studies, unresolved V genes account for under half, and no reason is known for the remainder. D and trimming come from the DNA, and the V and J calls and clone size come from that table. This sample holds a few thousand clones; 60% to 75% were observed only once. Of the sample, around 3% is held by the ten largest clones.

Regarding this clone: This clone's antigen is unknown. The gene nomenclature and germline references here are murine. The read ends 1 residue before the CDR3 terminus; that terminus is restored from the germline J gene.

This receptor was identified in a female BALB/c mouse in good health. The MHC haplotype that this mouse strain carries is H2-d. The chain is made from TRBV13-2 and TRBJ2-2; TRBD1 is perhaps the D gene, given 6 matching bases. The sequencing sample was made of gut tissue. CDR3 bases read: TGTGCCAGCGGTGGGACAGTTGCAAACACCGGGCAGCTCTAC. The translation is CASGGTVANTGQLY. The full CDR3 reads CASGGTVANTGQLYF.